This is a list of T cell receptor beta chains from one sample in a study of long-term antiretroviral therapy in people with HIV. Using immunoSEQ multiplex PCR, the repertoire was profiled, and TCRdb retains in-frame clones only, with some absent. Of about 32,000 clones in the sample, roughly 97% were seen once. This specimen consisted of unsorted PBMCs, obtained 7.6 years after starting antiretroviral therapy. Source of these receptors: a man aged 25-45 years with HIV. Each CDR3 is given with its conserved first and last residue. A D gene is named only where the DNA matches it firmly. Only some rows state a clone size, as once, few, many or a class for expanded clones.

CDR3 protein | CDR3 DNA | clone size | D gene | J gene | V gene
CASSSGLAGSANTGELFF | TGTGCTAGCAGCTCGGGACTAGCGGGATCCGCGAACACCGGGGAGCTGTTTTTT | - | TRBD2 | TRBJ2-2 | TRBV7-7
CASSPGQGYQETQYF | TGTGCCAGCAGCCCGGGACAGGGGTACCAAGAGACCCAGTACTTC | - | TRBD1 | TRBJ2-5 | TRBV7-3
CASSPRRKPYEQYF | TGTGCCAGTAGTCCTAGACGGAAACCCTACGAGCAGTACTTC | - | - | TRBJ2-7 | TRBV19
CASSYDRNNYEQYF | TGTGCCAGCAGTTACGATAGGAACAACTACGAGCAGTACTTC | - | - | TRBJ2-7 | TRBV6-6
CAISPGLNTDTQYF | TGTGCCATTTCACCCGGACTAAACACAGATACGCAGTATTTT | - | - | TRBJ2-3 | TRBV19
CASSLGVLSYEQYF | TGTGCCAGCAGCTTAGGTGTACTATCCTACGAGCAGTACTTC | - | - | TRBJ2-7 | TRBV7-8
CSVLLEVNQPQHF | TGCAGCGTTTTGTTAGAAGTAAATCAGCCCCAGCATTTT | - | - | TRBJ1-5 | TRBV29-1
CASSLTFVGTQYF | TGTGCCAGCAGCTTAACTTTTGTGGGTACGCAGTATTTT | - | - | TRBJ2-3 | TRBV7-3
CASATGQDEKLFF | TGCGCCAGCGCCACAGGGCAGGATGAAAAACTGTTTTTT | - | - | TRBJ1-4 | TRBV5-1
CASSREVLHTEAFF | TGTGCCAGCAGCCGGGAGGTACTGCACACTGAAGCTTTCTTT | - | - | TRBJ1-1 | TRBV5-6
CASSDLAAGPELSSGNTIYF | TGTGCCAGCAGCGATCTTGCTGCAGGGCCAGAACTGAGCTCTGGAAACACCATATATTTT | - | - | TRBJ1-3 | TRBV9
CASSTDRVNHPGELFF | TGTGCTAGCAGCACGGACAGGGTTAATCATCCCGGGGAGCTGTTTTTT | - | TRBD1 | TRBJ2-2 | TRBV7-7
CASRPSGKETQYF | TGTGCCAGCCGGCCTAGCGGGAAAGAGACCCAGTACTTC | once | TRBD2 | TRBJ2-5 | TRBV6-5
CASSQGMNTEAFF | TGCGCCAGCAGCCAAGGGATGAACACTGAAGCTTTCTTT | once | - | TRBJ1-1 | TRBV4-1
CASSPGTWSFTDTQYF | TGTGCCAGCAGTCCAGGGACGTGGAGCTTCACAGATACGCAGTATTTT | - | - | TRBJ2-3 | TRBV27
CASSLGGPYEQYF | TGTGCCAGCAGCTTAGGGGGCCCCTACGAGCAGTACTTC | - | - | TRBJ2-7 | TRBV7-2
CASNPRTGDYEQFF | TGTGCCAGCAACCCCCGAACAGGGGATTATGAGCAGTTCTTC | - | TRBD1 | TRBJ2-1 | TRBV2
CASSVDSTSNYGYTF | TGCGCCAGCAGCGTGGACAGCACCTCTAACTATGGCTACACCTTC | - | - | TRBJ1-2 | TRBV5-1
CASSPPLAGGADTQYF | TGTGCCAGCAGCCCGCCCTTAGCGGGAGGCGCAGATACGCAGTATTTT | - | TRBD2 | TRBJ2-3 | TRBV7-8
CASSLDSSNSPLHF | TGTGCCAGCAGCTTGGACAGCTCTAATTCACCCCTCCACTTT | - | - | TRBJ1-6 | TRBV11-3
CASSGRTSGGRGGTDTQYF | TGTGCCAGCAGCGGAAGGACTAGCGGGGGGCGAGGAGGGACAGATACGCAGTATTTT | - | TRBD2 | TRBJ2-3 | TRBV9
CASSVAPGSVNEQFF | TGTGCCAGCAGCGTAGCCCCGGGCTCTGTCAATGAGCAGTTCTTC | - | - | TRBJ2-1 | TRBV9
CATSRDRLSSTGELFF | TGTGCCACCAGCAGGGACAGGCTCTCCAGCACCGGGGAGCTGTTTTTT | - | TRBD1 | TRBJ2-2 | TRBV15
CASSIRAQLSTDTQYF | TGTGCCAGTAGTATTCGAGCCCAACTAAGCACAGATACGCAGTATTTT | - | - | TRBJ2-3 | TRBV19
CASSVVGSTDTQYF | TGTGCCAGCAGCGTAGTCGGGTCCACAGATACGCAGTATTTT | - | - | TRBJ2-3 | TRBV9
CASSQDPGPGGTDTQYF | TGCGCCAGCAGCCAAGACCCCGGGCCAGGGGGCACAGATACGCAGTATTTT | - | - | TRBJ2-3 | TRBV4-1
CASSFWRGANTEAFF | - | - | - | TRBJ1-1 | TRBV5-4
CASSVEGQGFIRGASGYTF | TGTGCCAGCAGCGTAGAGGGACAGGGTTTCATCCGTGGCGCGAGTGGCTACACCTTC | - | TRBD1 | TRBJ1-2 | TRBV9
CASSPYGGTNTGELFF | TGTGCCAGCAGCCCGTATGGAGGAACGAACACCGGGGAGCTGTTTTTT | - | - | TRBJ2-2 | TRBV7-3
CASSRTVGGSPLHF | TGTGCCAGCAGCCGGACAGTTGGGGGGTCACCCCTCCACTTT | - | - | TRBJ1-6 | TRBV6-5
CASRHLGEQYF | TGTGCCAGCAGGCATTTGGGCGAGCAGTACTTC | - | - | TRBJ2-7 | TRBV27
CASTQGNYGYTF | TGTGCCAGTACGCAGGGGAACTATGGCTACACCTTC | - | - | TRBJ1-2 | TRBV19
CASSYFGGPNQPQHF | TGTGCCAGCAGTTACTTCGGGGGCCCCAATCAGCCCCAGCATTTT | - | - | TRBJ1-5 | TRBV6-5
CASSPFAPGALNEQFF | TGTGCCAGCAGCCCCTTTGCCCCGGGGGCTCTCAATGAGCAGTTCTTC | - | - | TRBJ2-1 | TRBV5-4
CSASEETQYF | TGCAGTGCCTCGGAGGAGACCCAGTACTTC | - | - | TRBJ2-5 | TRBV20-1
CASSRGQGLYTF | TGTGCCAGCAGTCGAGGACAGGGCTTATACACCTTC | - | TRBD1 | TRBJ1-2 | TRBV6-5
CASSFGLEVENTEAFF | TGCGCCAGCAGCTTCGGGCTTGAGGTCGAGAACACTGAAGCTTTCTTT | - | - | TRBJ1-1 | TRBV5-1
CASRAGQGPGELFF | TGTGCCAGCAGGGCGGGACAGGGTCCCGGGGAGCTGTTTTTT | - | TRBD1 | TRBJ2-2 | TRBV2
CASSDRGRISEAFF | TGTGCCAGCAGTGATAGGGGGCGTATTTCTGAAGCTTTCTTT | - | TRBD1 | TRBJ1-1 | TRBV25-1
CASSFQGGYEQYF | TGCGCCAGCAGCTTTCAGGGGGGGTACGAGCAGTACTTC | - | - | TRBJ2-7 | TRBV5-1
CASSFSGTHLQDGYTF | TGTGCCAGCAGCTTTTCCGGGACACACCTCCAGGACGGCTACACCTTC | - | - | TRBJ1-2 | TRBV11-1
CASSYSIAGYEQYF | TGTGCCAGCAGTTACTCGATCGCGGGCTACGAGCAGTACTTC | - | - | TRBJ2-7 | TRBV6-6
CASSLQGGGNQPQHF | TGTGCCAGCAGCTTACAGGGAGGAGGCAATCAGCCCCAGCATTTT | - | - | TRBJ1-5 | TRBV5-5
CASSPGLALEEQFF | TGCGCCAGCAGCCCGGGACTAGCGCTTGAGGAGCAGTTCTTC | - | TRBD2 | TRBJ2-1 | TRBV5-1
CASRPGAASGDTQYF | TGTGCCAGTAGACCCGGGGCAGCCAGTGGAGATACGCAGTATTTT | once | - | TRBJ2-3 | TRBV19
CASKRGDSGNTIYF | TGTGCCAGCAAAAGAGGAGACTCTGGAAACACCATATATTTT | - | - | TRBJ1-3 | TRBV27
CASNGVRNEQFF | TGTGCCAGCAACGGGGTTAGGAATGAGCAGTTCTTC | - | - | TRBJ2-1 | TRBV2
CASSQLAGGRTDTQYF | TGTGCCAGCAGCCAGCTAGCGGGGGGGCGCACAGATACGCAGTATTTT | - | TRBD2 | TRBJ2-3 | TRBV4-2
CASSTGEANVLTF | TGTGCCAGCAGTACAGGAGAGGCCAACGTCCTGACTTTC | - | - | TRBJ2-6 | TRBV9
CASSLDRGKDEAFF | TGTGCCAGCAGCTTAGACAGGGGAAAGGATGAAGCTTTCTTT | - | TRBD1 | TRBJ1-1 | TRBV7-2
CASAVGGAYGYTF | TGTGCAAGTGCAGTTGGAGGGGCTTATGGCTACACCTTC | - | - | TRBJ1-2 | TRBV12-2
CASSLAAARGLSYEQYF | TGTGCCAGCAGCTTGGCGGCCGCCAGGGGGCTCTCCTACGAGCAGTACTTC | - | TRBD1 | TRBJ2-7 | TRBV5-5
CATSYWGPDTQYF | TGTGCCACCAGCTACTGGGGTCCAGATACGCAGTATTTT | - | - | TRBJ2-3 | TRBV15
CASSAHTGRNYGYTF | TGTGCCAGTAGTGCGCATACAGGGAGAAACTATGGCTACACCTTC | - | - | TRBJ1-2 | TRBV19
CASSHHIGTGVNTEAFF | TGTGCCAGCAGCCACCATATCGGGACAGGGGTGAACACTGAAGCTTTCTTT | - | TRBD1 | TRBJ1-1 | TRBV7-2
CASSVDTSAGETQYF | TGTGCCAGCAGCGTCGACACTAGCGCGGGTGAGACCCAGTACTTC | - | TRBD2 | TRBJ2-5 | TRBV9
CASSQGGTGDGANVLTF | TGCGCCAGCAGCCAAGGGGGGACAGGGGATGGGGCCAACGTCCTGACTTTC | - | TRBD1 | TRBJ2-6 | TRBV4-1
CASSTDSGLTGELFF | TGTGCCAGTAGTACAGACTCCGGCCTCACCGGGGAGCTGTTTTTT | once | - | TRBJ2-2 | TRBV19
CASSRLSGGKEQYF | TGTGCCAGCAGCCGCCTGTCAGGGGGTAAAGAGCAGTACTTC | - | TRBD1 | TRBJ2-7 | TRBV9